The rows below give T cell receptor beta chains drawn from one sample of a study of blood T cell repertoires in COVID-19. TCRdb's copy holds only in-frame clones and misses some; the assay was immunoSEQ multiplex PCR. The data show hundreds of thousands of clones, under 90% seen once. Sequenced material: PBMCs or T cells enriched from blood (not recorded which). All receptors derive from a man aged 60-69 years who had recovered from COVID-19. Both conserved end residues are part of each CDR3. D genes are given only for firm matches. The size entry is marked missing in some rows and otherwise reads once, few, many or a size class.

j_call	clone_size	d_call	v_call	cdr3_aa	cdr3_nt
TRBJ1-4	-	-	TRBV6-1	CASSEFSPLTNEKLFF	TGTGCCAGCAGTGAATTTTCGCCACTCACTAATGAAAAACTGTTTTTT
TRBJ2-6	-	-	TRBV7-3	CASSLSGTTSGANVLTF	TGTGCCAGCAGCTTGAGCGGAACCACATCTGGGGCCAACGTCCTGACTTTC
TRBJ2-3	-	TRBD1	TRBV19	CASSSEGQNTDTQYF	TGTGCCAGTAGTTCCGAGGGACAGAACACAGATACGCAGTATTTT
TRBJ2-5	-	-	TRBV5-1	CASSLVVGGETQYF	TGCGCCAGCAGCTTGGTCGTAGGGGGTGAGACCCAGTACTTC
TRBJ2-1	-	TRBD2	TRBV5-6	CASSLGTSGRIIHEQFF	TGTGCCAGCAGCTTAGGGACTAGCGGGAGGATTATCCATGAGCAGTTCTTC
TRBJ2-2	-	TRBD2	TRBV2	CASIRLAGEAGELFF	TGTGCCAGCATCAGACTAGCGGGAGAGGCCGGGGAGCTGTTTTTT
TRBJ2-1	-	TRBD2	TRBV28	CASSFPLAGGPLYEQFF	TGTGCCAGCAGTTTCCCACTAGCGGGAGGGCCTTTATATGAGCAGTTCTTC
TRBJ2-3	once	TRBD2	TRBV29-1	CSVVLAGSTDTQYF	TGCAGCGTTGTTCTAGCGGGTAGCACAGATACGCAGTATTTT
TRBJ1-2	-	TRBD1	TRBV2	CASSPHRDRSSRYTF	TGTGCCAGCAGTCCCCACCGGGACAGATCTTCGCGATACACCTTC
TRBJ1-4	-	-	TRBV30	CAWRLTGSEKLFF	TGTGCCTGGAGGTTAACGGGTTCTGAAAAACTGTTTTTT
TRBJ1-3	-	-	TRBV27	CASSLAGTSPRNTIYF	TGTGCCAGCAGTTTAGCCGGGACTTCGCCCCGAAACACCATATATTTT
TRBJ2-5	-	-	TRBV18	CASSHPPGLETQYF	TGTGCCAGCTCACACCCTCCAGGGTTAGAGACCCAGTACTTC
TRBJ2-7	once	-	TRBV30	CAWSAGTSFYEQYF	TGTGCCTGGAGTGCCGGTACTTCATTCTACGAGCAGTACTTC
TRBJ2-7	-	TRBD2	TRBV12-3/TRBV12-4	CASTGGRLREQYF	TGTGCCAGCACGGGGGGTCGTTTAAGAGAGCAGTACTTC
TRBJ2-5	-	-	TRBV7-7	CASSLAFAPEETQYF	TGTGCTAGCAGCTTAGCGTTCGCACCGGAAGAGACCCAGTACTTC
TRBJ1-5	-	TRBD1	TRBV28	CASSPSGTGVLPQHF	TGTGCCAGCAGCCCCTCCGGGACAGGGGTGTTGCCCCAGCATTTT
TRBJ1-4	-	TRBD1	TRBV7-6	CASSLNRGLNEKLFF	TGTGCCAGCAGCCTCAACAGGGGGCTTAATGAAAAACTGTTTTTT
TRBJ2-3	-	TRBD2	TRBV5-1	CASALSGSWADTQYF	TGCGCCAGCGCCCTTAGCGGGAGTTGGGCAGATACGCAGTATTTT
TRBJ2-4	-	TRBD1	TRBV6-2/TRBV6-3	CASSLGQRVAKNIQYF	TGTGCCAGCAGTTTGGGACAGCGAGTAGCCAAAAACATTCAGTACTTC
TRBJ2-7	-	TRBD2	TRBV27	CARNLPGLAQDSTYEQYF	TGTGCCAGGAACCTACCGGGACTAGCGCAAGACTCGACCTACGAGCAGTACTTC
TRBJ1-6	-	-	TRBV7-3	CASSLLGGRGSPLHF	TGTGCCAGCAGCTTATTGGGGGGGCGCGGATCACCCCTCCACTTT
TRBJ2-3	-	-	TRBV6-5	CASSSSASTDTQYF	TGTGCCAGCAGTTCTAGCGCTAGCACAGATACGCAGTATTTT
TRBJ2-1	-	TRBD1	TRBV4-1	CASSQYTGQENEQFF	TGCGCCAGCAGCCAATATACGGGACAGGAGAATGAGCAGTTCTTC
TRBJ2-5	-	TRBD1	TRBV19	CASSLTGFKKTQYF	TGTGCCAGTAGTCTGACAGGGTTCAAAAAGACCCAGTACTTC
TRBJ1-5	-	-	TRBV6-2/TRBV6-3	CASSYAAGPQPQHF	TGTGCCAGCAGTTATGCGGCAGGGCCTCAGCCCCAGCATTTT
TRBJ2-1	-	TRBD2	TRBV5-4	CASSGGLPSYNEQFF	TGTGCCAGCAGCGGGGGACTACCATCCTACAATGAGCAGTTCTTC
TRBJ2-5	-	-	TRBV18	CASSPAGETQYF	TGTGCCAGCTCACCCGCAGGCGAGACCCAGTACTTC
TRBJ2-5	-	-	TRBV5-5	CASSLVSIQETQYF	TGTGCCAGCAGCTTAGTAAGCATCCAAGAGACCCAGTACTTC
TRBJ2-7	-	-	TRBV19	CASSIGRGAAYEQYF	TGTGCCAGTAGTATTGGCCGGGGGGCGGCCTACGAGCAGTACTTC
TRBJ2-5	-	-	TRBV5-4	CASSLAGIGETQYF	TGTGCCAGCAGCTTGGCGGGAATCGGAGAGACCCAGTACTTC
TRBJ1-5	-	-	TRBV7-9	CASSFSGGEGQPQHF	TGTGCCAGCAGCTTTAGCGGGGGCGAAGGTCAGCCCCAGCATTTT
TRBJ1-5	once	-	TRBV10-3	CAISESAGSQPQHF	TGTGCCATCAGTGAGTCGGCGGGAAGTCAGCCCCAGCATTTT
TRBJ1-6	few	TRBD1	TRBV25-1	CASMGNRGGSPLHF	TGTGCCAGCATGGGTAACAGGGGAGGCTCACCCCTCCACTTT